The clone carrying this T cell receptor beta chain appeared many times. Its matching antigen is unknown. TCRdb reprocessed the reads with MiXCR, giving one entry per CDR3 protein. The table records under 850,000 distinct CDR3 sequences, 35% to 45% of them present only once. The data were taken from a study of T cell repertoires in cytomegalovirus infection. Study-wide background: Public TCR beta signatures provided an indication of both CMV infection and a matching HLA type. Study-level findings and limits: Carriers of CMV and the relevant HLA type were discriminated by public TCR beta frequency. HLA-C-restricted TCR beta clonotypes specific for CMV led the ex vivo response.

The CDR3 consists of 11 residues. Germline V CDR1 and CDR2: SGHTA, FQGNSA. Trimming shortened V by 4 bases and J by 5 bases, and 3 bases separated the two germline ends. Sequencing input: PBMCs. The TCR comes from a human donor in good health (CMV status not recorded). Some clones in this sample may be carry-over from other donors' samples. The rearrangement uses TRBV7-2 and TRBJ2-1; D is unclear. This CDR3 is CASSSNNEQFF. In DNA form, the CDR3 reads TGTGCCAGCAGCTCGAACAATGAGCAGTTCTTC. The variable domain in full, completed from reference TRBV7-2 and TRBJ2-1, reads GAGVSQSPSNKVTEKGKDVELRCDPISGHTALYWYRQSLGQGLEFLIYFQGNSAPDKSGLPSDRFSAERTGGSVSTLTIQRTQQEDSAVYLCASSSNNEQFFGPGTRLTVL.